These 2 T cell receptor beta chains were all obtained from the same sample, sequenced in a study of identical twins. In TCRdb, the 5' RACE reads were re-called with MiXCR into one record per CDR3 protein. The profile shows some 1,700,000 distinct CDR3 sequences, roughly a third of them singletons. The source material was cord blood. All receptors come from a newborn girl in good health.

The chain combines TRBV5-1 with TRBJ2-7; TRBD1 agrees at 7 bases. This CDR3 spans 15 amino acids. V shed 4 bases and J 2 bases; nucleotides not matched to a gene: 9. From germline, CDR1 is SGHRS and CDR2 YFSETQ. CDR3: CASSRGQLEPYEQYF. The CDR3 coding sequence is TGCGCCAGCAGCAGGGGACAGCTGGAACCCTACGAGCAGTACTTC.

The rearrangement joins TRBV7-2 to TRBJ2-2; D is possibly TRBD1 (5 bases). The CDR3 totals 17 residues. With 3 bases removed from V and 4 bases from J, the gap between germline ends came to 18 bases. CDR1 and CDR2 (germline): SGHTA, FQGNSA. CDR3 loop: CASSFAGHLTFTGELFF. As DNA, the CDR3 is TGTGCCAGCAGCTTTGCCGGACACCTTACCTTCACCGGGGAGCTGTTTTTT.